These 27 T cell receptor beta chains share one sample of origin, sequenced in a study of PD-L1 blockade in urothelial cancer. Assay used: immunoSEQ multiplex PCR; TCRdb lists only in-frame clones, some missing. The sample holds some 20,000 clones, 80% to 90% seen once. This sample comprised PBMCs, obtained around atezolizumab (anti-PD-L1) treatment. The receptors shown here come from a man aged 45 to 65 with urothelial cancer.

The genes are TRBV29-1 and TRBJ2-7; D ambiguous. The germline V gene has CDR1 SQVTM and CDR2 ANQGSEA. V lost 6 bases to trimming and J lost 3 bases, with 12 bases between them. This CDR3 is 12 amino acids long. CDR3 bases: TGCAGCGTGAAGAGTAACCGCTACGAGCAGTACTTC. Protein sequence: CSVKSNRYEQYF.

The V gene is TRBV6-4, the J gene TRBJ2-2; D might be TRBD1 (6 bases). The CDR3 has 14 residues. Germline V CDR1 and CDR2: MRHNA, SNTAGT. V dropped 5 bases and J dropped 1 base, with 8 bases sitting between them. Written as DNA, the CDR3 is TGTGCCAGCAGTCTACAGGGGAACACCGGGGAGCTGTTTTTT. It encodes CASSLQGNTGELFF.

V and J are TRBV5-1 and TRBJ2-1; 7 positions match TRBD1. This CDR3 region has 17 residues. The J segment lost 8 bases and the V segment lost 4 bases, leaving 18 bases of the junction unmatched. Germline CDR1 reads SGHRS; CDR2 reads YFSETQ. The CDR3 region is CASSVGRTGLLGDEQFF. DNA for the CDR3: TGCGCCAGCAGCGTGGGTAGGACAGGCTTACTAGGGGATGAGCAGTTCTTC.

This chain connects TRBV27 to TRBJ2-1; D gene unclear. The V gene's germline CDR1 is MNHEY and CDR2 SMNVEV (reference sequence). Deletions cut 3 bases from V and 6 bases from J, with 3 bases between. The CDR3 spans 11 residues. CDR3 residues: CASSFSNEQFF. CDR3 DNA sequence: TGTGCCAGCAGTTTTAGCAATGAGCAGTTCTTC.

The CDR3 protein is CASSYASPSGAYEQYF. DNA for the CDR3: TGTGCCAGCAGTTACGCCTCGCCTAGCGGTGCCTACGAGCAGTACTTC. The rearrangement uses TRBV6-5 and TRBJ2-7; TRBD2 agrees at 7 bases. The CDR3 consists of 16 residues. V was clipped by 2 bases and J by 2 bases; unmatched bases: 9. Germline V gene sequence: CDR1 MNHEY, CDR2 SVGAGI.

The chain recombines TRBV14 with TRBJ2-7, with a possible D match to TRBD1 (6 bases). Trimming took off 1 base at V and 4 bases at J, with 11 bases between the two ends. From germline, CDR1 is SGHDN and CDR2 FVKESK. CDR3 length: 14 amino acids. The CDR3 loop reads CASSQAGQGYEQYF. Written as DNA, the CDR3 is TGTGCCAGCAGCCAAGCTGGCCAGGGGTACGAGCAGTACTTC.

CDR3 in DNA: TGTGCCATCAGTGGACAGGGGGCCGGGGAGCTGTTTTTT. As protein: CAISGQGAGELFF. The chain uses TRBV10-3 and TRBJ2-2; 9 nucleotides align to TRBD1. The trim removed 4 bases at V and 6 bases at J, leaving 0 bases unmatched. The CDR3 is made up of 13 amino acids. The germline CDR1 and CDR2 sequences are ENHRY and SYGVKD.

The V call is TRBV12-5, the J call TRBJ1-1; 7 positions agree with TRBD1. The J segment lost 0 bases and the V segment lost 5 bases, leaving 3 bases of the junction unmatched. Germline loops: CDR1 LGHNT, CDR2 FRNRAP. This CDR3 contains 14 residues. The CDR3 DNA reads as TGTGCTAGTGGTAGGGGACAGCTGAACACTGAAGCTTTCTTT. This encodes CASGRGQLNTEAFF.

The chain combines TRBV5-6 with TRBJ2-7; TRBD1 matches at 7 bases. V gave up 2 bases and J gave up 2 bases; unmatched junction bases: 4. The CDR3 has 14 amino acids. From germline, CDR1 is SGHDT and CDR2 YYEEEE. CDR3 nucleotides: TGTGCCAGCAGCTTTACAGGGGACCCCTACGAGCAGTACTTC. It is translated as CASSFTGDPYEQYF.

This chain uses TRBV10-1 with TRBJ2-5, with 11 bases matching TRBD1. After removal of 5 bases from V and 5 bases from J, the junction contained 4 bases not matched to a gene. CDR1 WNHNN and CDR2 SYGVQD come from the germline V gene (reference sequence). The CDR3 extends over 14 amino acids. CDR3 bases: TGCGCCAGCAGTTCGGACAGGGGGCGGGAGACCCAGTACTTC. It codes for CASSSDRGRETQYF.

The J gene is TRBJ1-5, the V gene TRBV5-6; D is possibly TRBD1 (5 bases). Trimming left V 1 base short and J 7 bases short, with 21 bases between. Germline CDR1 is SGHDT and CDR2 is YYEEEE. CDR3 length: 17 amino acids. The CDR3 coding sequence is TGTGCCAGCAGCTTGTATTGGGGGGAAGGAGCCCGCCAGCCCCAGCATTTT. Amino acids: CASSLYWGEGARQPQHF.

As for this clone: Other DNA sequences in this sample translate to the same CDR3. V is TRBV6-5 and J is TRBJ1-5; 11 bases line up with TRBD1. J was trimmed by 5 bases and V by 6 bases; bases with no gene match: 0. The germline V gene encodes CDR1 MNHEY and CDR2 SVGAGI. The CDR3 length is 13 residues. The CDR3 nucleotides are TGTGCCAGCAGGGGACAGGGGGATCAGCCCCAGCATTTT. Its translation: CASRGQGDQPQHF.

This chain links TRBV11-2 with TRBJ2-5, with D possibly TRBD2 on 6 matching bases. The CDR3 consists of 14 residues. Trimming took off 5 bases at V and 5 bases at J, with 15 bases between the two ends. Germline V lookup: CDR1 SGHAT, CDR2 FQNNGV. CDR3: CASSHGGLGETQYF. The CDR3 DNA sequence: TGTGCCAGCAGCCACGGGGGACTGGGCGAGACCCAGTACTTC.

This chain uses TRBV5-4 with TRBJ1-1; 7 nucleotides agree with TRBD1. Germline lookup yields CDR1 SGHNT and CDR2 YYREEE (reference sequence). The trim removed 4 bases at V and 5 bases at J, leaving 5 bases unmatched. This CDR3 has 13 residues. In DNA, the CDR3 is TGTGCCAGCAGCACAGGGGAGAGGACTGAAGCTTTCTTT. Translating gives CASSTGERTEAFF.

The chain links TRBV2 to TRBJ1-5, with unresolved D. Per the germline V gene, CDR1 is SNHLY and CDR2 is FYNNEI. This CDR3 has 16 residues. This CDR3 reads CASASVREGWDQPQHF. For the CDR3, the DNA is TGTGCAAGCGCGTCAGTACGAGAGGGTTGGGATCAGCCCCAGCATTTT. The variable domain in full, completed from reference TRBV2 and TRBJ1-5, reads EPEVTQTPSHQVTQMGQEVILRCVPISNHLYFYWYRQILGQKVEFLVSFYNNEISEKSEIFDDQFSVERPDGSNFTLKIRSTKLEDSAMYFCASASVREGWDQPQHFGDGTRLSIL.

The CDR3 sequence is CASSLTGVEQYF. Written as DNA, the CDR3 is TGTGCCAGCAGCTTAACGGGGGTCGAGCAGTACTTC. The rearrangement joins TRBV7-9 to TRBJ2-7, with a possible D match to TRBD2 (6 bases). Germline CDR1 SEHNR, CDR2 FQNEAQ (reference sequence). V shed 2 bases and J shed 6 bases, with 8 bases lying between them. The CDR3 loop spans 12 amino acids.

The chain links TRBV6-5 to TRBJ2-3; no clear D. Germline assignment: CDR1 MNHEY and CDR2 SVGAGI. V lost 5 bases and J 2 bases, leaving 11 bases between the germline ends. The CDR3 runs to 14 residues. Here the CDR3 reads CASSNPWATDTQYF. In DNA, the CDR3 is TGTGCCAGCAGTAACCCCTGGGCCACAGATACGCAGTATTTT.

CDR3 protein: CASSWGQTFPEAQYF. The CDR3 DNA sequence: TGTGCCAGCAGCTGGGGACAGACATTCCCGGAGGCCCAGTACTTC. The chain recombines TRBV6-5 with TRBJ2-5; TRBD1 matches 7 bases. Germline lookup yields CDR1 MNHEY and CDR2 SVGAGI. The V segment lost 6 bases and the J segment 9 bases; nucleotides outside the gene matches: 16. This CDR3 has 15 amino acids.

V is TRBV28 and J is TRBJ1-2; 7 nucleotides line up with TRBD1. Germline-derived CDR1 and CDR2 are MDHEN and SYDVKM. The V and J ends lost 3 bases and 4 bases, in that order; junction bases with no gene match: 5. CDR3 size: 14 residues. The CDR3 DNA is TGTGCCAGCAGTTTGACAGGGTGGTCCTATGGCTACACCTTC. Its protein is CASSLTGWSYGYTF.

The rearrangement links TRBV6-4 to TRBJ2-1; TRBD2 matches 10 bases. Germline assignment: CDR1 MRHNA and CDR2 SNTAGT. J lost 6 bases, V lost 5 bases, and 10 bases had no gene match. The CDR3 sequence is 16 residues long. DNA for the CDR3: TGTGCCAGCAGTCGGGACGCGGGACTAGCGTCCAATGAGCAGTTCTTC. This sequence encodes CASSRDAGLASNEQFF.

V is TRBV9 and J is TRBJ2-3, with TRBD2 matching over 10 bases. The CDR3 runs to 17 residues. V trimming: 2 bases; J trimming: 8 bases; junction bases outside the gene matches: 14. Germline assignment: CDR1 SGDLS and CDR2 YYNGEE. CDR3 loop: CASSVDPGLALRGTQYF. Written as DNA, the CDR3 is TGTGCCAGCAGCGTTGATCCGGGACTAGCGCTACGGGGTACGCAGTATTTT.

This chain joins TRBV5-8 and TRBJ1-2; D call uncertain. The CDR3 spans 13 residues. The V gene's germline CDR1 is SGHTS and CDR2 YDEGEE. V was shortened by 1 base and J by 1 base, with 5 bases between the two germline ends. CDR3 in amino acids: CASSLNSNYGYTF. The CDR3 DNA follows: TGTGCCAGCAGCTTGAACAGTAACTATGGCTACACCTTC.

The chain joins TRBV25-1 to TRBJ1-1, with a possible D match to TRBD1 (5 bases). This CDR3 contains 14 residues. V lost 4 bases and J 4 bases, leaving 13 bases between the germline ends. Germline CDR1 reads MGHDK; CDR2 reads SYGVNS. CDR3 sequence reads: CASSGGTISTEAFF. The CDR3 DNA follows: TGTGCCAGCAGTGGGGGCACGATCAGCACTGAAGCTTTCTTT.

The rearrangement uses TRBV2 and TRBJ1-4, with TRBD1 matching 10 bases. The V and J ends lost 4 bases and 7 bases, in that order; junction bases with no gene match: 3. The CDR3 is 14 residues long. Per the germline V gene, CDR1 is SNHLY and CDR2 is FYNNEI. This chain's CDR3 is CASSVDRGPEKLFF. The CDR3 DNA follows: TGTGCCAGCAGTGTTGACAGGGGGCCTGAAAAACTGTTTTTT. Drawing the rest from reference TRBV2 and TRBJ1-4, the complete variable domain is EPEVTQTPSHQVTQMGQEVILRCVPISNHLYFYWYRQILGQKVEFLVSFYNNEISEKSEIFDDQFSVERPDGSNFTLKIRSTKLEDSAMYFCASSVDRGPEKLFFGSGTQLSVL.

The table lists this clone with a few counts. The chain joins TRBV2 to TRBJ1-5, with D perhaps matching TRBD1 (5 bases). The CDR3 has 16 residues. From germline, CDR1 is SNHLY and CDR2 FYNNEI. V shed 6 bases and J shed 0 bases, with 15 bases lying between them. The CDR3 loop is CASSQQDPFSNQPQHF. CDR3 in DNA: TGTGCCAGCAGCCAACAGGACCCTTTTAGCAATCAGCCCCAGCATTTT.

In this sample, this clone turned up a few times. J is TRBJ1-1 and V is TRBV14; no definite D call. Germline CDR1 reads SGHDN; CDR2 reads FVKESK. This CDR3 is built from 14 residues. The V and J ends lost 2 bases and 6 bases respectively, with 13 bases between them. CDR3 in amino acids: CASSQMRVGAEAFF. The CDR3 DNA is TGTGCCAGCAGCCAAATGAGGGTTGGCGCTGAAGCTTTCTTT.

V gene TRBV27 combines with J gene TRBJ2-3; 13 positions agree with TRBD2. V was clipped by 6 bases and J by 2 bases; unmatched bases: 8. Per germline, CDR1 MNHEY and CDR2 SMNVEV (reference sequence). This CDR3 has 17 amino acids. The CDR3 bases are TGTGCCAGCAGCCCACCGGGACTAGCGGGGAACACAGATACGCAGTATTTT. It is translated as CASSPPGLAGNTDTQYF.